Below are 12 T cell receptor beta chains sequenced from a single sample in a study of memory CD4+ T cells and cytomegalovirus serostatus. TCRdb's copy holds only in-frame clones and misses some; the assay was immunoSEQ multiplex PCR. The profile shows about 50,000 clones, 70% to 85% of them singletons. Single viable CD3+CD4+CD8-CD45RO+ cells were sorted as the memory CD4+ T cells. The sequencing input was memory CD4+ T cells from blood. Receptor source: an adult in good health and CMV-seronegative.

This chain joins TRBV5-5 and TRBJ2-2; D might be TRBD1 (6 bases). Germline CDR1 SGHKS, CDR2 YYEKEE (reference sequence). The V gene lost 3 bases and the J gene lost 4 bases, with 16 bases spanning the gap. The CDR3 loop spans 16 amino acids. The CDR3 bases are TGTGCCAGCAGCTCTTTCCAGGGGTTGGGCACCGGGGAGCTGTTTTTT. Translated, it gives CASSSFQGLGTGELFF.

The CDR3 coding sequence is TGTGCCAGCAGCTATGGAGTAGATACGCAGTATTTT. Amino acids: CASSYGVDTQYF. This chain uses TRBV28 with TRBJ2-3; D is undetermined. V was pared by 6 bases and J by 5 bases, with 9 bases between. This CDR3 contains 12 residues. Germline loops: CDR1 MDHEN, CDR2 SYDVKM.

The chain has TRBV6-6 and TRBJ1-4; D gene ambiguous. Germline CDR1 MNHNY, CDR2 SVGAGI (reference sequence). This CDR3 is built from 11 residues. V was pared by 6 bases and J by 7 bases, with 6 bases between. The CDR3 spells CASRAVEKLFF. CDR3 sequence (DNA): TGTGCCAGCAGGGCGGTTGAAAAACTGTTTTTT.

This clone was observed a few times. This chain connects TRBV5-1 to TRBJ2-3, with 7 positions matching TRBD2. V shed 0 bases, J shed 0 bases, and the junction held 7 bases outside the gene matches. Germline CDR1 SGHRS, CDR2 YFSETQ. The CDR3 totals 17 residues. This CDR3 reads CASSLDSTSESTDTQYF. Written as DNA, the CDR3 is TGCGCCAGCAGCTTGGACAGCACTAGCGAAAGCACAGATACGCAGTATTTT. Combining the CDR3 with reference TRBV5-1 and TRBJ2-3 gives the whole variable domain KAGVTQTPRYLIKTRGQQVTLSCSPISGHRSVSWYQQTPGQGLQFLFEYFSETQRNKGNFPGRFSGRQFSNSRSEMNVSTLELGDSALYLCASSLDSTSESTDTQYFGPGTRLTVL.

This chain joins TRBV19 and TRBJ1-4, with 10 bases that match TRBD1. There are 17 residues in the CDR3. V lost 5 bases, J lost 0 bases, and 6 bases stayed unmatched. Germline loops: CDR1 LNHDA, CDR2 SQIVND (reference sequence). For the CDR3, the DNA is TGTGCCAGTAGTCGTCCCGGGACAGGGGCAACTAATGAAAAACTGTTTTTT. This translates into CASSRPGTGATNEKLFF.

CDR3: CASSVRGTSTTEQFF. The DNA for the CDR3 is TGTGCCAGCAGTGTTCGGGGGACTAGCACTACTGAGCAGTTCTTC. The V and J genes are TRBV2 and TRBJ2-1; 9 bases match TRBD2. Trimming took 4 bases from V and 9 from J; bases not matched to a gene: 10. The CDR3 extends over 15 amino acids. Germline lookup yields CDR1 SNHLY and CDR2 FYNNEI.

This chain connects TRBV6-1 to TRBJ1-5; D not certain. With 2 bases removed from V and 4 bases from J, the gap between germline ends came to 6 bases. The germline CDR1 and CDR2 sequences are MNHNS and SASEGT. CDR3 length equals 13 residues. The CDR3 coding sequence is TGTGCCAGCAGTGAAACCAGAAATCAGCCCCAGCATTTT. Protein product: CASSETRNQPQHF.

The chain links TRBV29-1 to TRBJ1-2; weak D call: TRBD1 (5 bases). The CDR3 sequence is 11 residues long. The ends were cut back, 1 base at V and 7 bases at J, with 7 bases in the middle. The V gene's germline CDR1 is SQVTM and CDR2 ANQGSEA. This CDR3 is CSVEAGLGYTF. CDR3 bases: TGCAGCGTTGAAGCGGGACTTGGCTACACCTTC.

The chain has TRBV7-2 and TRBJ1-1; TRBD1 matches 7 bases. CDR1 is SGHTA, CDR2 FQGNSA, per germline. The J segment lost 6 bases and the V segment lost 2 bases, leaving 9 bases of the junction unmatched. The CDR3 spans 15 residues. CDR3 residues: CASSLFPGGLSEAFF. The CDR3 nucleotides read TGTGCCAGCAGCTTATTCCCAGGGGGATTGTCTGAAGCTTTCTTT.

This rearrangement joins TRBV30 to TRBJ2-7; D possibly matches TRBD1 or TRBD2 (5 bases each). V was shortened by 0 bases and J by 6 bases, with 12 bases between the two germline ends. The CDR3 loop spans 13 amino acids. Germline V lookup: CDR1 GTSNPN, CDR2 SVGIG (reference sequence). The CDR3 sequence is CAWSVQDFAEQYF. DNA for the CDR3: TGTGCCTGGAGTGTACAGGACTTTGCCGAGCAGTACTTC.

The J gene is TRBJ2-7, the V gene TRBV28; D might be TRBD1 or TRBD2, each matching 7 bases. The germline V gene has CDR1 MDHEN and CDR2 SYDVKM. The CDR3 extends over 14 amino acids. Trimming left V 6 bases short and J 5 bases short, with 17 bases between. The chain's CDR3 is CASRLSPGGDEQYF. The CDR3 DNA is TGTGCCAGCAGACTCTCCCCAGGGGGGGACGAGCAGTACTTC. Full variable domain (remainder filled in from reference TRBV28 and TRBJ2-7): DVKVTQSSRYLVKRTGEKVFLECVQDMDHENMFWYRQDPGLGLRLIYFSYDVKMKEKGDIPEGYSVSREKKERFSLILESASTNQTSMYLCASRLSPGGDEQYFGPGTRLTVT.

V usage is TRBV7-2 and J usage is TRBJ1-2; no firm D call. This CDR3 contains 13 residues. Looked up from germline, CDR1 is SGHTA and CDR2 is FQGNSA. The V gene lost 5 bases and the J gene lost 4 bases, with 11 bases spanning the gap. The CDR3 loop is CASSPGRVYGYTF. CDR3 sequence (DNA): TGTGCCAGCAGCCCCGGACGGGTCTATGGCTACACCTTC.